This record concerns one T cell receptor (beta chain) sequence. Original data processing: Amplified reference gene primers provided the basis for estimating nucleated cell counts. TCRdb's copy holds only in-frame clones and misses some; the assay was immunoSEQ multiplex PCR. V and J calls and clone size are given by that table; D and trimming were obtained from the DNA. The data hold roughly 110,000 clones, with about nine tenths observed a single time. This entry belongs to a study of blood T cell repertoires in COVID-19. Study information: COVID-19 samples collected from the United States, Italy and Spain covered acute and convalescent phases. The cDNA or gDNA used as material had been derived from T cells, B-cell-depleted T cells, or PBMCs.

The germline CDR1 and CDR2 sequences are SQVTM and ANQGSEA. The V segment lost 7 bases and the J segment 6 bases; nucleotides outside the gene matches: 8. This CDR3 has 13 amino acids. The V call is TRBV29-1, the J call TRBJ1-4; TRBD1 matches 7 bases. The sequencing sample was made of peripheral blood. The source is a woman under 40 with acute or convalescent COVID-19. CDR3 sequence reads: CSAAKGADEKLFF. The CDR3 nucleotides read TGCAGCGCCGCCAAGGGGGCGGATGAAAAACTGTTTTTT. The full variable domain, its missing parts supplied by reference TRBV29-1 and TRBJ1-4, is SAVISQKPSRDICQRGTSLTIQCQVDSQVTMMFWYRQQPGQSLTLIATANQGSEATYESGFVIDKFPISRPNLTFSTLTVSNMSPEDSSIYLCSAAKGADEKLFFGSGTQLSVL.